This T cell receptor beta chain was obtained from a study of CD8 T cells in Susac syndrome. The CDR3 sequence is 13 residues long. V lost 6 bases to trimming and J lost 7 bases; unmatched junction nucleotides: 5. Germline CDR1 ENHRY, CDR2 SYGVKD. Negative isolation yielded CD4+ and CD8+ T cells, and FACS enriched TEMRA cells. Random-hexamer reverse transcription was applied to roughly 0.45 to 1 ug RNA. TCRdb analysed the immunoSEQ multiplex PCR reads with MiXCR anew, one entry per CDR3 protein. This table has 140,000 or so distinct CDR3 sequences, roughly 95% appearing once. This sequence was found in a human donor with Susac syndrome. What was sequenced was CD4+ T cells from PBMCs. The V call is TRBV10-3, the J call TRBJ2-2, with 7 positions matching TRBD2. CDR3 sequence: CAIRGAGIGELFF. Written as DNA, the CDR3 is TGTGCCATCAGAGGAGCGGGAATCGGGGAGCTGTTTTTT.